What follows describes a single T cell receptor (beta chain). This clone was detected only a few times. Its cognate antigen has yet to be identified. No much larger clonotype is one base removed from it; base qualities were not supplied. The sample is drawn from a study of blood T cell repertoires in COVID-19 (dated by TCRdb to the early 2020s). About the study as a whole: Collaborator samples came from the United States, Italy and Spain and covered acute and convalescent phases of COVID-19. The prospective study material was composed of cDNA or gDNA derived from T cells, B-cell-depleted T cells, or PBMCs. Deeply sampled blood TCRbeta repertoires from subjects exposed to, actively infected with, or recovered from COVID-19 were included in the dataset. The repertoires were released in a freely available public database meant as a resource for research on the immune response to SARS-CoV-2. Samples were obtained from the ongoing ImmuneRACE study (first 160 participants) and from about 1,300 subjects provided by 6 global collaborators. The sample metadata nearly always contained a de-identified subject ID, COVID-19 status, age in years and sex. Where HLA class I and class II types were available, the types were taken from metadata supplied by the sample provider, not from assay-based typing. General conclusions and limits of the study: The quantity of clinical and demographic metadata differed by source and by participant and was supplied without curation.

TCRbeta CDR3 regions were amplified from genomic DNA using the immunoSEQ Assay, a bias-controlled multiplex PCR. From the authors' description of their analysis: The number of nucleated cells in each sample was estimated by amplification of reference gene primers within the assay. Sequence reads were collapsed and filtered to measure the absolute abundance of every unique TCRbeta CDR3 rearrangement. For each sample, productive Simpson clonality was calculated as the square root of Simpson's diversity index across productive rearrangements. Drawn from immuneACCESS, this table holds only the in-frame rearrangements with V and J called that TCRdb kept. Clones are partly lost; checked studies trace under half to an unresolved V gene and leave the rest unexplained. V and J calls plus clone size are reproduced from that table; the DNA served to infer D and trimming. The sample table lists 210,000 or so clones, roughly nine tenths of them with a count of one. The ten largest clones represent about 2.2% of the sample.

Each collaborating institution followed its own protocols to collect whole blood in K2EDTA tubes. Collaborator samples were shipped for TCRbeta analysis as frozen whole blood, isolated PBMCs, or DNA extracted from either sample type. V drops 0 bases and J drops 2 bases, leaving 11 bases in between. Taken from the germline V gene, the CDR1 and CDR2 loops are SGHRS and YFSETQ. CDR3 length: 15 amino acids, cysteine to phenylalanine. Solely the CDR3 DNA is kept, with 45 bases framed from the first base. In this chain, TRBV5-1 is recombined with TRBJ1-1, with no confidently assigned D gene. The source material was peripheral blood. This clonotype was obtained from a woman aged 45-59 years with acute or convalescent COVID-19. The DNA is as follows: TGCGCCAGCAGCTTGGGACTAAAGAGTAACACTGAAGCTTTCTTT. Translated, this is CASSLGLKSNTEAFF.